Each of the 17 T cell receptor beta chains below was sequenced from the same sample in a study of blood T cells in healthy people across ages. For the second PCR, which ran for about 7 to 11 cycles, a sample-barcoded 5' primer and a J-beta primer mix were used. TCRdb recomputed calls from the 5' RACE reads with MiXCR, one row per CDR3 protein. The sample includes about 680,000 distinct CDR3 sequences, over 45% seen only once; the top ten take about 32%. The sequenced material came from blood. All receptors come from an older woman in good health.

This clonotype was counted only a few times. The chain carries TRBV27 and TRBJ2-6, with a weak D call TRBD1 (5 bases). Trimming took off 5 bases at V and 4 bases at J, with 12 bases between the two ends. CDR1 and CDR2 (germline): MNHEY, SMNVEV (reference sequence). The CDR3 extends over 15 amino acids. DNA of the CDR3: TGTGCCAGCAGTCCACAGGTTTCGGGGGCCAACGTCCTGACTTTC. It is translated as CASSPQVSGANVLTF.

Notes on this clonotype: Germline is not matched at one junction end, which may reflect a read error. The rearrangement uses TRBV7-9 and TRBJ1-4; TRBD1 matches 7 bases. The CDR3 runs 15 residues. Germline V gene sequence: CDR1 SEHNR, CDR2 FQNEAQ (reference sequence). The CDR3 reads CASSLTGVSNEKPFF. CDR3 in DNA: TGTGCCAGCAGCCTTACAGGGGTGTCTAATGAAAAACCGTTTTTT.

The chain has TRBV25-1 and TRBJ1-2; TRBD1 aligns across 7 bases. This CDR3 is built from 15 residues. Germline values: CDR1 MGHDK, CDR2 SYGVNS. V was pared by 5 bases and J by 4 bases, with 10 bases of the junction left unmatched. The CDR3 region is CASSHPRQGSYGYTF. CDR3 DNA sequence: TGTGCCAGCAGTCATCCGAGACAGGGCTCCTATGGCTACACCTTC.

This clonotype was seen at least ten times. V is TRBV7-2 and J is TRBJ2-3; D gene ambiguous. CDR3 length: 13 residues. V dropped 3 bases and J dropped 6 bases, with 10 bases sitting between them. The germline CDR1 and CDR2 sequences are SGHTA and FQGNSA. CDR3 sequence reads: CASSFTLGDTQYF. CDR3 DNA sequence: TGTGCCAGCAGCTTCACCCTGGGTGATACGCAGTATTTT.

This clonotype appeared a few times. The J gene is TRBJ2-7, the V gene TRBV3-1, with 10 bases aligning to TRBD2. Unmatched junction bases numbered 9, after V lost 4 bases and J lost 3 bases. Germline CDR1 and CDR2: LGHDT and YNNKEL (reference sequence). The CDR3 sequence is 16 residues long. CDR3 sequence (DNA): TGTGCCAGCAGCCTGGATACTAGCGGGGACATCTACGAGCAGTACTTC. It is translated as CASSLDTSGDIYEQYF.

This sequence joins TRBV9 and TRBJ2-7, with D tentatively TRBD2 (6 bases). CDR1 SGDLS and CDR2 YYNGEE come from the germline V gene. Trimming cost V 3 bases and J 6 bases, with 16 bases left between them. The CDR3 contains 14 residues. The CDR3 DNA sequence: TGTGCCAGCAGCGCCGGGGGTCTACCTCCCGAGCAGTACTTC. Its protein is CASSAGGLPPEQYF.

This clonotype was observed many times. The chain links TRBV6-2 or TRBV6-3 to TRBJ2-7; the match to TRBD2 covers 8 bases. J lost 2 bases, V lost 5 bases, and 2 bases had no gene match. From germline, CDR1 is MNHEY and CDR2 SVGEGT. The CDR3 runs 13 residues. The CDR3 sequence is CASSSGSPYEQYF. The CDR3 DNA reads TGTGCCAGCAGTAGCGGGAGCCCCTACGAGCAGTACTTC.

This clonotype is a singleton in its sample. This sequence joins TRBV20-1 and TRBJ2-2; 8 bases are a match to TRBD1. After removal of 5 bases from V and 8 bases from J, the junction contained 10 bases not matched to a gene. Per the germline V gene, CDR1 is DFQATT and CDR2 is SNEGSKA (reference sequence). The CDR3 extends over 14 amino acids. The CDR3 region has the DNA TGCAGTGCTCTTATTGGACAGGGTAGGGGGGAGCTGTTTTTT. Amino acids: CSALIGQGRGELFF.

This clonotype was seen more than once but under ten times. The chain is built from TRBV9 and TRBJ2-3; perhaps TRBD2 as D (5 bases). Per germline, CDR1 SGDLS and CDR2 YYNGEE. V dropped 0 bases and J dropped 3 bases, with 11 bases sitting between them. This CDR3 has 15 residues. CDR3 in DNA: TGTGCCAGCAGCGTAGCGGGAAACCCGACAGATACGCAGTATTTT. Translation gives CASSVAGNPTDTQYF.

This CDR3 reads CASTGTGDSGNTIYF. CDR3 coding DNA: TGTGCCAGCACCGGGACAGGCGACTCTGGAAACACCATATATTTT. This chain links TRBV6-2 or TRBV6-3 with TRBJ1-3; 8 bases are shared with TRBD1. Looked up from germline, CDR1 is MNHEY and CDR2 is SVGEGT. V shed 7 bases and J 0 bases; nucleotides not matched to a gene: 5. This CDR3 contains 15 residues.

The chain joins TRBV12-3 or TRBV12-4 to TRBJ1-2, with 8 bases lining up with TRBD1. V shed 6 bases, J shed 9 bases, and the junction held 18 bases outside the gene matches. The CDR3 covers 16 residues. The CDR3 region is CASSHLTGTGPLSYTF. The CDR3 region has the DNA TGTGCCAGCAGCCATCTTACCGGGACAGGTCCTTTAAGCTACACCTTC.

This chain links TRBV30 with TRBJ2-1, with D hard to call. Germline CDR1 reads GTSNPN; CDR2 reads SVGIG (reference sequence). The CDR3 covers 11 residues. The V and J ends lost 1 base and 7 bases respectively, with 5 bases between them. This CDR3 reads CAWSAPNEQFF. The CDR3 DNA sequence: TGTGCCTGGAGTGCCCCGAATGAGCAGTTCTTC.

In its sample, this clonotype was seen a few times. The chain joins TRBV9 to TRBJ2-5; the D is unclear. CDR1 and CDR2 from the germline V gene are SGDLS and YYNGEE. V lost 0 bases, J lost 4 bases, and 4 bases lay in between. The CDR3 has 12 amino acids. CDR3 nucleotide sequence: TGTGCCAGCAGCGTAGACCCAGAGACCCAGTACTTC. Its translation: CASSVDPETQYF.

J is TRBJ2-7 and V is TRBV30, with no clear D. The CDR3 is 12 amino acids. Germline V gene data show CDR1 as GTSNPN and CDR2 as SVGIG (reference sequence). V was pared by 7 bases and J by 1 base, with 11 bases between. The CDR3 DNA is TGTGCCTCGACGGGCCTTTCCTACGAGCAGTACTTC. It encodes CASTGLSYEQYF. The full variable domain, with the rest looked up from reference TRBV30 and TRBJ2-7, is SQTIHQWPATLVQPVGSPLSLECTVEGTSNPNLYWYRQAAGRGLQLLFYSVGIGQISSEVPQNLSASRPQDRQFILSSKKLLLSDSGFYLCASTGLSYEQYFGPGTRLTVT.

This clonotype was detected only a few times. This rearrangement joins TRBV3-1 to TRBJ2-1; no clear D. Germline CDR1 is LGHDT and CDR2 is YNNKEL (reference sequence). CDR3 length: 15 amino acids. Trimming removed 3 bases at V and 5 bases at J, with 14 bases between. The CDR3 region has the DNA TGTGCCAGCAGCCACCCTCGGGCTACCCACAATGAGCAGTTCTTC. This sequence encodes CASSHPRATHNEQFF.

CDR3 bases: TGTGCCAGCAAAACGGCAGACTCCTACGAGCAGTACTTC. As protein: CASKTADSYEQYF. This rearrangement joins TRBV6-6 to TRBJ2-7; no reliable D call. The length of the CDR3 is 13 residues. CDR1 is MNHNY and CDR2 is SVGAGI in the germline V gene (reference sequence). Trimming left V 7 bases short and J 0 bases short, with 10 bases between.

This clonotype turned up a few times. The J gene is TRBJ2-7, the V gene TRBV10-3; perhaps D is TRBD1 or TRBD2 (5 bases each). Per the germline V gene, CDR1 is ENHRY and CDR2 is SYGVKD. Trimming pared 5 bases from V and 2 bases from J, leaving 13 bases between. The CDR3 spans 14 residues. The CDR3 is CAISPGPLTYEQYF. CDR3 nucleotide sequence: TGTGCCATCAGTCCGGGACCGTTAACCTACGAGCAGTACTTC.